Below are 25 T cell receptor beta chains sequenced from a single sample in a study of blood T cell repertoires in COVID-19 (TCRdb year 2020). The method was the immunoSEQ multiplex PCR assay. This immuneACCESS table, as held by TCRdb, lists in-frame sequences with V and J called but not all clones. Of the missing ones, under half trace to an unresolved V gene in checked studies; the others have no known cause. In all, the sample holds over 250,000 clones, and approximately 86% of those were seen once. The ten top clones hold around 12% of the sample. Sequenced sample: peripheral blood. The receptors originated from a woman aged 70-85 years with COVID-19, enrolled during active disease.

V gene TRBV14 combines with J gene TRBJ2-7; 10 bases match TRBD1. The CDR3 length is 15 residues. V dropped 4 bases and J dropped 1; count of bases not matched to a gene: 4. In germline, CDR1 is SGHDN, CDR2 FVKESK. CDR3 amino acids: CASSPWTGGSYEQYF. CDR3 sequence (DNA): TGTGCCAGCAGCCCTTGGACAGGGGGTTCCTACGAGCAGTACTTC.

The V gene is TRBV7-2, the J gene TRBJ2-7; 14 nucleotides line up with TRBD2. V gave up 3 bases and J gave up 6 bases; unmatched junction bases: 4. This CDR3 has 15 amino acids. The germline CDR1 and CDR2 sequences are SGHTA and FQGNSA. Here the CDR3 DNA reads TGTGCCAGCAGCTTGGGACTAGCGGGGGTGGGCGAGCAGTACTTC. Protein sequence: CASSLGLAGVGEQYF. The whole variable domain, filled in from reference TRBV7-2 and TRBJ2-7, reads GAGVSQSPSNKVTEKGKDVELRCDPISGHTALYWYRQSLGQGLEFLIYFQGNSAPDKSGLPSDRFSAERTGGSVSTLTIQRTQQEDSAVYLCASSLGLAGVGEQYFGPGTRLTVT.

This clone has more than one count but fewer than ten. The chain combines TRBV9 with TRBJ1-5; 7 bases map to TRBD1. Per the germline V gene, CDR1 is SGDLS and CDR2 is YYNGEE. The ends lost 7 bases at V and 7 bases at J; junction bases unmatched: 8. The CDR3 contains 13 residues. CDR3: CASGRDSEQPQHF. The CDR3 DNA reads TGTGCCAGCGGACGGGACAGTGAACAGCCCCAGCATTTT.

The chain combines TRBV4-2 with TRBJ2-5, with TRBD2 identical over 15 bases. V was pared by 5 bases and J by 6 bases, with 4 bases of the junction left unmatched. Germline loops: CDR1 LGHNA, CDR2 YNFKEQ. The CDR3 covers 15 residues. As DNA, the CDR3 is TGTGCCAGCAGCGTTGGACTAGCGGGGGGGCAGACCCAGTACTTC. This codes for CASSVGLAGGQTQYF.

This chain joins TRBV3-1 (or the pseudogene TRBV3-2) and TRBJ2-7, with D possibly matching TRBD1 (6 bases). The CDR3 length is 14 residues. Trimming shortened V by 0 bases and J by 1 base, and 7 bases separated the two germline ends. Germline V gene sequence: CDR1 LGHDT, CDR2 YNNKEL (reference sequence). The CDR3 loop reads CASSQEQGSYEQYF. CDR3 in DNA: TGTGCCAGCAGCCAAGAGCAGGGGTCCTACGAGCAGTACTTC.

V gene TRBV24-1 combines with J gene TRBJ2-2; the D gene is possibly TRBD1 (6 bases). V gave up 2 bases and J gave up 5 bases, with 14 bases separating them. The germline V gene has CDR1 KGHDR and CDR2 SFDVKD. The CDR3 sequence is 16 residues long. The CDR3 DNA follows: TGTGCCACCAGTGATTGGGCAGGGGATGTGACCGGGGAGCTGTTTTTT. Translating gives CATSDWAGDVTGELFF.

This clone appeared many times. V gene TRBV7-8 combines with J gene TRBJ1-2; D call uncertain. V was cut by 0 bases and J by 0 bases, with 17 bases left in between. The CDR3 spans 18 residues. CDR1 and CDR2 (germline): SGHVS, FQNEAQ. CDR3 DNA sequence: TGTGCCAGCAGCTTAGCGGCGACTCCATCCGCACCTAACTATGGCTACACCTTC. Translated: CASSLAATPSAPNYGYTF.

Regarding this clone: This sample also contains other DNA sequences that code for the same CDR3. The chain uses TRBV5-1 and TRBJ1-1, with TRBD1 as a possible D gene (5 bases). In germline, CDR1 is SGHRS, CDR2 YFSETQ. There are 13 residues in the CDR3. The V end lost 4 bases, the J end lost 0 bases, and 7 bases lay between the germline ends. CDR3 in amino acids: CASSPGVNTEAFF. The CDR3 region has the DNA TGCGCCAGCAGCCCGGGGGTGAACACTGAAGCTTTCTTT.

J is TRBJ2-7 and V is TRBV3-1 (or the pseudogene TRBV3-2); possible D gene TRBD1, 5 bases. Germline CDR1 and CDR2: LGHDT and YNNKEL (reference sequence). Trimming cost V 2 bases and J 5 bases, with 19 bases left between them. There are 16 residues in the CDR3. In nucleotides, the CDR3 is TGTGCCAGCAGCCAATCTCAGCGACAGTTAATACACGAGCAGTACTTC. Protein sequence: CASSQSQRQLIHEQYF.

The chain is built from TRBV6-5 and TRBJ1-1; TRBD1 agrees at 10 bases. CDR1 and CDR2 (germline): MNHEY, SVGAGI. CDR3 length: 14 amino acids. V was pared by 7 bases and J by 5 bases, with 7 bases of the junction left unmatched. The CDR3 DNA reads as TGTGCCAGCAATAGACAGGGGGCCGGGACTGAAGCTTTCTTT. As protein: CASNRQGAGTEAFF.

The genes are TRBV11-2 and TRBJ2-3; TRBD1 matches at 9 bases. The germline V gene encodes CDR1 SGHAT and CDR2 FQNNGV. The CDR3 has 16 amino acids. With V trimmed by 5 bases and J by 3 bases, 9 bases remained unmatched. The DNA of the CDR3 is TGTGCCAGCAGCATACAACCGGGACAGGGAACAGATACGCAGTATTTT. This codes for CASSIQPGQGTDTQYF.

The V gene is TRBV12-5, the J gene TRBJ1-2; possibly TRBD1 for D (5 bases). CDR1 is LGHNT and CDR2 is FRNRAP in the germline V gene. V was clipped by 1 base and J by 6 bases, with 12 bases between them. The CDR3 loop spans 14 amino acids. The CDR3 region has the DNA TGTGCTAGTGGTTTGGACGCAGGGTGGAATGGCTACACCTTC. Amino acids: CASGLDAGWNGYTF.

This rearrangement joins TRBV2 to TRBJ1-2, with D possibly matching TRBD1 (5 bases). The CDR3 contains 13 residues. Per germline, CDR1 SNHLY and CDR2 FYNNEI. Between the trimmed V and J ends, which lost 6 bases and 8 bases, there was a span of 16 bases. In DNA form, the CDR3 reads TGTGCCAGCAGATTAAATGGAGGGGAAGGCTACACCTTC. Its protein product is CASRLNGGEGYTF.

The rearrangement uses TRBV9 and TRBJ2-5; 12 bases match TRBD2. V was clipped by 0 bases and J by 7 bases; unmatched bases: 7. The CDR3 has 16 amino acids. Germline lookup yields CDR1 SGDLS and CDR2 YYNGEE. Here the CDR3 DNA reads TGTGCCAGCAGCGTAGGGTCTAGCGGGGGGGATGGGACCCAGTACTTC. This sequence encodes CASSVGSSGGDGTQYF.

In this sample, this clone turned up a few times. V gene TRBV5-1 combines with J gene TRBJ1-1; perhaps TRBD1 as D (5 bases). Trimming stripped 0 bases from V and 1 base from J, with 16 bases between. This CDR3 spans 17 amino acids. Germline assignment: CDR1 SGHRS and CDR2 YFSETQ. The CDR3 protein is CASSLVLARDKNTEAFF. The CDR3 DNA reads as TGCGCCAGCAGCTTGGTCCTCGCCAGGGATAAGAACACTGAAGCTTTCTTT. The full variable domain, in which reference TRBV5-1 and TRBJ1-1 provide the parts outside the CDR3, is KAGVTQTPRYLIKTRGQQVTLSCSPISGHRSVSWYQQTPGQGLQFLFEYFSETQRNKGNFPGRFSGRQFSNSRSEMNVSTLELGDSALYLCASSLVLARDKNTEAFFGQGTRLTVV.

The chain recombines TRBV5-1 with TRBJ2-1; TRBD1 matches at 8 bases. Trimming at V came to 2 bases and at J to 6 bases, leaving 4 bases not matched to a gene. From germline, CDR1 is SGHRS and CDR2 YFSETQ. This CDR3 is 14 amino acids long. The CDR3 spells CASSLQGESNEQFF. CDR3 sequence (DNA): TGCGCCAGCAGCTTACAGGGGGAGAGCAATGAGCAGTTCTTC. Combining the CDR3 with reference TRBV5-1 and TRBJ2-1 gives the whole variable domain KAGVTQTPRYLIKTRGQQVTLSCSPISGHRSVSWYQQTPGQGLQFLFEYFSETQRNKGNFPGRFSGRQFSNSRSEMNVSTLELGDSALYLCASSLQGESNEQFFGPGTRLTVL.

For the CDR3, the DNA is TGTGCCAGCAGCCTGAGACTAGCGGGGGGGCGTGAGACCCAGTACTTC. Its translation is CASSLRLAGGRETQYF. This rearrangement joins TRBV11-2 to TRBJ2-5, with 14 bases lining up with TRBD2. Germline trimming cut 5 bases from V and 5 bases from J; bases unmatched to any gene: 7. CDR3 size: 16 residues. Germline V gene sequence: CDR1 SGHAT, CDR2 FQNNGV. Combining the CDR3 with reference TRBV11-2 and TRBJ2-5 gives the whole variable domain EAGVAQSPRYKIIEKRQSVAFWCNPISGHATLYWYQQILGQGPKLLIQFQNNGVVDDSQLPKDRFSAERLKGVDSTLKIQPAKLEDSAVYLCASSLRLAGGRETQYFGPGTRLLVL.

The chain combines TRBV5-4 with TRBJ2-5, with 8 positions matching TRBD2. V was clipped by 0 bases and J by 2 bases; unmatched bases: 3. The CDR3 spans 15 residues. Germline assignment: CDR1 SGHNT and CDR2 YYREEE (reference sequence). In nucleotides, the CDR3 is TGTGCCAGCAGCTTGGTAATAGCGGGGCAAGAGACCCAGTACTTC. It encodes CASSLVIAGQETQYF.

This clone was found once. This sample also contains other DNA sequences that code for the same CDR3. This chain uses TRBV3-1 (or the pseudogene TRBV3-2) with TRBJ2-7; 8 bases line up with TRBD1. In germline, CDR1 is LGHDT, CDR2 YNNKEL (reference sequence). The CDR3 contains 13 residues. V dropped 4 bases and J dropped 5; count of bases not matched to a gene: 4. The CDR3 DNA reads TGTGCCAGCAGCCGGCAGGGGGCAGACGAGCAGTACTTC. This encodes CASSRQGADEQYF.

The chain is built from TRBV3-1 (or the pseudogene TRBV3-2) and TRBJ1-2; TRBD1 aligns across 7 bases. Germline V gene data show CDR1 as LGHDT and CDR2 as YNNKEL (reference sequence). The CDR3 covers 11 residues. The V and J ends lost 11 bases and 7 bases, in that order; junction bases with no gene match: 7. CDR3 nucleotides: TGTGCCGCACGACAGGGTAGTGGCTACACCTTC. Translated, it gives CAARQGSGYTF.

This chain links TRBV10-3 with TRBJ1-2; tentatively, D is TRBD1 (6 bases). Germline assignment: CDR1 ENHRY and CDR2 SYGVKD. Trimming cost V 2 bases and J 8 bases, with 15 bases left between them. This CDR3 contains 14 residues. This chain's CDR3 is CAISERGGSEGYTF. The DNA for the CDR3 is TGTGCCATCAGTGAGAGAGGGGGATCGGAAGGCTACACCTTC.

The rearrangement links TRBV5-4 to TRBJ2-7; D may be TRBD1 (5 bases). The V gene's germline CDR1 is SGHNT and CDR2 YYREEE (reference sequence). The CDR3 runs 16 residues. Trimming removed 0 bases at V and 2 bases at J, with 15 bases between. The CDR3 region has the DNA TGTGCCAGCAGCTTGGACTCGGGCAGGGAAGCCTACGAGCAGTACTTC. It is translated as CASSLDSGREAYEQYF.

This chain joins TRBV5-1 and TRBJ2-3, with D possibly matching TRBD2 (5 bases). The ends were cut back, 4 bases at V and 1 base at J, with 16 bases in the middle. The CDR3 runs to 16 residues. Germline V gives CDR1 SGHRS, CDR2 YFSETQ. This CDR3 is CASSPAPIGGTDTQYF. The CDR3, as DNA: TGCGCCAGCAGCCCGGCTCCTATCGGGGGCACAGATACGCAGTATTTT.

This clone was observed a handful of times. The chain recombines TRBV7-9 with TRBJ2-1, with TRBD2 matching over 8 bases. Trimming at V came to 3 bases and at J to 4 bases, leaving 5 bases not matched to a gene. The germline CDR1 and CDR2 sequences are SEHNR and FQNEAQ (reference sequence). The CDR3 loop spans 15 amino acids. The CDR3 reads CASSLTAGVYNEQFF. In nucleotides, the CDR3 is TGTGCCAGCAGCTTGACAGCGGGGGTTTACAATGAGCAGTTCTTC.

This chain links TRBV5-1 with TRBJ2-6; D remains unclear. Trimming left V 0 bases short and J 1 base short, with 11 bases between. The CDR3 has 17 amino acids. Per the germline V gene, CDR1 is SGHRS and CDR2 is YFSETQ. The CDR3 coding sequence is TGCGCCAGCAGCTTGGACCCCACACCATCTGGGGCCAACGTCCTGACTTTC. Its translation: CASSLDPTPSGANVLTF.